This entry describes one T cell receptor beta chain. Its antigen is unidentified. CDR1 and CDR2 from the germline V gene are MGHRA and YSYEKL. The CDR3 runs 16 residues. V lost 1 base, J lost 2 bases, and 4 bases stayed unmatched. This entry belongs to a study of graft-versus-host responses after intestinal transplantation. Measured with immunoSEQ multiplex PCR; TCRdb has only the in-frame clones, and not every one. The sample holds about 35,000 clones, 85% to 95% seen once. The specimen was unstimulated CD8+ T cells sorted from spleen or lymph node cells, collected before transplant. The receptor comes from a human donor who was the organ donor for an intestinal transplant. The chain combines TRBV4-1 with TRBJ2-7; 11 bases match TRBD2. CDR3 loop: CASSQGTSGSTYEQYF. The CDR3 coding sequence is TGCGCCAGCAGCCAAGGGACTAGCGGGTCGACCTACGAGCAGTACTTC.